The clone carrying this T cell receptor (beta chain) has a single count. The antigen is not known. The sample comes from a study of vaccination effects on CD4 cells after COVID-19. Looked up from germline, CDR1 is SNHLY and CDR2 is FYNNEI. The CDR3 is 13 amino acids. The V gene lost 3 bases and the J gene lost 4 bases, with 7 bases spanning the gap. Cells that had been cultured for nine to eleven days were the source of isolated CD4+ T cells. Vaccination of participants consisted of two doses of either the BNT162b2 or mRNA-1273 vaccine. Half-medium changes using IL-2 medium occurred on days 3 and 7. The method was immunoSEQ multiplex PCR; TCRdb's version includes in-frame clones alone and lacks a portion of them. The profile shows some 69,000 clones, nearly 75% of them singletons.

Specimen: CD4+ T cells from PBMCs cultured without peptide, collected after COVID-19 vaccination. The chain employs TRBV2 and TRBJ1-5; D not resolved. The TCR was taken from a human donor who received a COVID-19 vaccine. As DNA, the CDR3 is TGTGCCAGCAGTGATGACTTTAATCAGCCCCAGCATTTT. This encodes CASSDDFNQPQHF.